The rows below give T cell receptor beta chains drawn from one sample of a study of radiation and T cells in renal cell carcinoma. Generated by immunoSEQ multiplex PCR, the TCRdb table keeps only in-frame clones and is missing some. The data hold about 140,000 clones, with less than 90% observed a single time. The sample consisted of blood, taken from a patient whose treatment included radiotherapy and nephrectomy. All receptors derive from a woman between 45 and 65 years old with renal cell carcinoma. Each CDR3 is given with its conserved first and last residue. The order of the fields is clone size, CDR3 length, V gene, D gene, J gene, CDR3 protein, CDR3 DNA. The D gene is left open where the match is weak. Rows give clone size only sometimes, using once, few, many, or a class for an expanded clone.

-	14	TRBV30	-	TRBJ1-1	CASLPSPGNTEAFF	TGTGCCTCCCTACCTTCGCCGGGGAACACTGAAGCTTTCTTT
-	17	TRBV7-2	TRBD1	TRBJ1-5	CASSGGQGLIGNQPQHF	TGTGCCAGCAGCGGGGGACAGGGGCTAATCGGCAATCAGCCCCAGCATTTT
-	14	TRBV7-2	-	TRBJ2-5	CASNPRGVQETQYF	TGTGCCAGCAACCCGCGGGGAGTCCAAGAGACCCAGTACTTC
-	15	TRBV28	-	TRBJ2-7	CASSSDGQPTYEQYF	TGTGCCAGCAGTTCCGACGGACAACCAACCTACGAGCAGTACTTC
-	14	TRBV6-6	-	TRBJ2-3	CASSYKSHTDTQYF	TGTGCCAGCAGTTACAAGTCGCACACAGATACGCAGTATTTT
-	16	TRBV9	-	TRBJ2-1	CASSAGSGAGSGEQFF	TGTGCCAGCAGCGCAGGATCGGGCGCCGGTTCAGGTGAGCAGTTCTTC
few	12	TRBV19	-	TRBJ1-1	CASGPGDTEAFF	TGTGCCAGTGGTCCGGGGGACACTGAAGCTTTCTTT
-	14	TRBV6-5	TRBD1	TRBJ2-7	CASSTRTGAYEQYF	TGTGCCAGCAGTACCAGGACAGGGGCCTACGAGCAGTACTTC
-	16	TRBV6-1	-	TRBJ1-5	CASSEAGVGLGQPQHF	TGTGCCAGCAGTGAAGCGGGGGTCGGGCTCGGACAGCCCCAGCATTTT
-	16	TRBV9	TRBD1	TRBJ2-7	CASSDRQGAFLYEQYF	TGTGCCAGCAGCGACCGTCAGGGGGCTTTTCTCTACGAGCAGTACTTC
-	15	TRBV30	-	TRBJ2-5	CAWSEGTRPQETQYF	TGTGCCTGGAGTGAAGGAACCCGGCCTCAGGAGACCCAGTACTTC
-	16	TRBV7-2	TRBD2	TRBJ2-5	CASRDPGLATGETQYF	TGTGCCAGCAGGGATCCGGGACTAGCGACCGGGGAGACCCAGTACTTC
-	16	TRBV19	-	TRBJ1-1	CASSTRGAGLSTEAFF	TGTGCCAGTAGTACCCGCGGTGCAGGATTGAGCACTGAAGCTTTCTTT
-	11	TRBV7-9	-	TRBJ2-7	CASSLAHEQYF	TGTGCCAGCAGCTTAGCTCACGAGCAGTACTTC
-	12	TRBV7-9	-	TRBJ1-1	CASSSWGAEAFF	TGTGCCAGCAGCTCTTGGGGGGCTGAAGCTTTCTTT
once	18	TRBV15	-	TRBJ1-3	CATSRVGAGGLDGNTIYF	TGTGCCACCAGCAGAGTCGGTGCGGGGGGCCTTGATGGAAACACCATATATTTT
-	8	TRBV20-1	TRBD1	TRBJ1-4	CRVDRGFF	TGCAGGGTGGACAGGGGGTTTTTT
-	14	TRBV7-9	TRBD2	TRBJ2-7	CASSFGSGMREQYF	TGTGCCAGCAGCTTCGGTAGCGGGATGCGGGAGCAGTACTTC
-	13	TRBV6-5	-	TRBJ1-4	CASSYSPGEKLFF	TGTGCCAGCAGTTACTCGCCCGGTGAAAAACTGTTTTTT
-	19	TRBV5-1	TRBD1	TRBJ2-1	CASSLMTGGRASGANEQFF	TGCGCCAGCAGCTTAATGACAGGGGGTAGGGCTAGCGGAGCCAATGAGCAGTTCTTC
-	14	TRBV7-2	TRBD1	TRBJ1-2	CASSFIGTGAGYTF	TGTGCCAGCAGCTTTATAGGGACAGGGGCTGGCTACACCTTC
once	17	TRBV27	TRBD1	TRBJ1-2	CASSPLPGGARGYGYTF	TGTGCCAGCAGTCCACTCCCAGGGGGGGCGCGGGGTTATGGCTACACCTTC
-	16	TRBV28	-	TRBJ2-7	CASSSTPGTLLREQYF	TGTGCCAGCAGTTCCACCCCCGGGACGCTCCTGCGAGAGCAGTACTTC
-	15	TRBV25-1	TRBD2	TRBJ2-3	CASSPAAGGSDTQYF	TGTGCCAGCAGCCCGGCAGCGGGAGGATCAGATACGCAGTATTTT
once	13	TRBV2	-	TRBJ2-7	CASSESPKREQYF	TGTGCCAGCAGTGAATCGCCCAAGCGGGAGCAGTACTTC
-	14	TRBV7-2	-	TRBJ2-2	CASSPTTGAGELFF	TGTGCCAGCAGCCCCACCACGGGGGCCGGGGAGCTGTTTTTT
-	13	TRBV10-1	-	TRBJ1-1	CASTPALNTEAFF	TGCGCCTCCACCCCGGCGCTGAACACTGAAGCTTTCTTT
-	16	TRBV4-3	TRBD1	TRBJ1-2	CASTIGQGASNYGYTF	TGCGCCAGCACCATAGGACAGGGGGCTTCTAACTATGGCTACACCTTC
-	16	TRBV4-2	-	TRBJ1-2	CASSQELVVRTDGYTF	TGTGCCAGCAGCCAAGAGTTGGTAGTTCGGACAGATGGCTACACCTTC
-	13	TRBV4-3	-	TRBJ2-7	CASSQDGTYEQYF	TGCGCCAGCAGCCAAGACGGGACCTACGAGCAGTACTTC
-	10	TRBV29-1	-	TRBJ2-3	CSVGSNTQYF	TGCAGCGTTGGGTCGAATACGCAGTATTTT
-	16	TRBV7-2	-	TRBJ1-2	CASSLASVSRTYGYTF	TGTGCCAGCAGCTTAGCGTCGGTGAGCAGGACCTATGGCTACACCTTC
-	14	TRBV7-9	-	TRBJ1-4	CASSLTESNEKLFF	TGTGCCAGCAGCTTGACAGAATCCAATGAAAAACTGTTTTTT
-	15	TRBV2	TRBD2	TRBJ2-5	CASSPGLAREVTQYF	TGTGCCAGCAGTCCGGGACTAGCGAGAGAAGTGACCCAGTACTTC
-	14	TRBV7-2	-	TRBJ2-2	CASSRASAGRELFF	TGTGCCAGCAGCCGCGCCTCGGCAGGGAGGGAGCTGTTTTTT
-	16	TRBV19	TRBD2	TRBJ2-3	CASTSPSGSGVDTQYF	TGTGCCAGTACCTCCCCTAGCGGGAGTGGGGTAGATACGCAGTATTTT
few	13	TRBV19	TRBD2	TRBJ2-5	CASSISSGQTQYF	TGTGCCAGTAGTATTAGTAGCGGGCAGACCCAGTACTTC
-	16	TRBV7-8	-	TRBJ1-2	CASSLEVRIASYGYTF	TGTGCCAGCAGCTTAGAAGTCCGAATTGCTAGCTATGGCTACACCTTC
once	15	TRBV7-8	TRBD1	TRBJ1-4	CASTATGDLEEKLFF	TGTGCCAGCACAGCGACAGGGGACCTGGAAGAAAAACTGTTTTTT
-	13	TRBV10-1	-	TRBJ2-7	CASSETISYEQYF	TGCGCCAGCAGTGAGACCATTTCCTACGAGCAGTACTTC
-	13	TRBV5-1	-	TRBJ1-1	CASPSRVNTEAFF	TGCGCCAGCCCTTCAAGGGTGAACACTGAAGCTTTCTTT
few	12	TRBV5-1	-	TRBJ1-2	CASSSGQHGYTF	TGCGCCAGCAGCTCTGGACAGCATGGCTACACCTTC
-	13	TRBV5-1	-	TRBJ1-2	CASSLEQNYGYTF	TGCGCCAGCAGCTTGGAACAGAACTATGGCTACACCTTC
few	14	TRBV6-5	-	TRBJ1-2	CASSYSQGNYGYTF	TGTGCCAGCAGTTACTCGCAAGGGAACTATGGCTACACCTTC
-	11	TRBV29-1	-	TRBJ1-2	CSVGSSYGYTF	TGCAGCGTGGGATCCTCCTATGGCTACACCTTC
-	13	TRBV11-2	-	TRBJ2-7	CASSLDLLTEQYF	TGTGCCAGCAGCTTAGATCTTCTTACCGAGCAGTACTTC
-	15	TRBV7-8	-	TRBJ1-1	CASSFNLVGNTEAFF	TGTGCCAGCAGTTTTAATCTGGTCGGGAACACTGAAGCTTTCTTT
-	11	TRBV18	-	TRBJ1-4	CASSLSEKLFF	TGTGCCAGCTCACTTTCGGAAAAACTGTTTTTT
once	15	TRBV5-1	TRBD2	TRBJ2-1	CASRTSGGLYNEQFF	TGCGCCAGCAGAACTAGCGGGGGACTCTACAATGAGCAGTTCTTC
-	16	TRBV4-3	-	TRBJ1-2	CASSQDSAERSYGYTF	TGCGCCAGCAGCCAAGATTCGGCAGAAAGGAGCTATGGCTACACCTTC
few	13	TRBV4-3	-	TRBJ2-7	CASSQTVSYEQYF	TGCGCCAGCAGCCAAACAGTCTCCTACGAGCAGTACTTC
-	15	TRBV4-3	TRBD2	TRBJ2-7	CASSQEGLAGDEQYF	TGCGCCAGCAGCCAAGAAGGGCTAGCGGGAGACGAGCAGTACTTC
-	15	TRBV7-9	TRBD1	TRBJ1-1	CASSRTGRKDTEAFF	TGTGCCAGCAGCCGGACAGGGCGTAAGGACACTGAAGCTTTCTTT
few	15	TRBV19	-	TRBJ1-2	CASSNTGTKGDGYTF	TGTGCCAGTAGTAACACCGGGACCAAGGGCGACGGCTACACCTTC